What follows describes a single TCR beta chain. What it binds is unknown. Deletions cut 3 bases from V and 5 bases from J, with 10 bases between. This CDR3 contains 13 residues. TCRdb processed the RACE reads anew with MiXCR; each CDR3 protein has one entry. Of about 100,000 distinct CDR3 sequences listed, over 10% were seen once; the top ten hold 3% to 4%. Regarding time point: patch test 2, 6 weeks after DPC sensitization. Treatment indicated: therapeutic diphenylcyclopropenone sensitization with weekly scalp DPC. Patients had alopecia, were aged 18 to 70, and were not pregnant. Unfractionated whole blood was the source of the extracted total RNA. The record originates from a study of human T cells and chemical hapten exposure. As for the study in general: DPC 0.01% went on the upper back by patch test, with reading at 6 days.

Findings and limits, study-wide: It was expanded TCRs that formed significantly more large CDR3 similarity clusters than controls did.

This TCR derives from a woman in her 40s with alopecia areata. Some clones in this sample may be carry-over from other donors' samples. The genes are TRBV12-3 or TRBV12-4 and TRBJ1-1; D gene unclear. This specimen was whole blood, taken in connection with sensitization to the hapten diphenylcyclopropenone (DPC). The CDR3 bases are TGTGCCAGCAGTTTCCTTGAGAATACTGAAGCTTTCTTT. Translating gives CASSFLENTEAFF.